This TCR beta chain stems from a study of CD8 T cells in ankylosing spondylitis. V shed 2 bases, J shed 2 bases, and the junction held 2 bases outside the gene matches. The CDR3 covers 16 residues. TCRdb used MiXCR to reprocess the 5' RACE reads, holding one entry per CDR3 protein. Here the sample spans approximately 290,000 distinct CDR3 sequences, 20% being singletons. This sequence was found in a female donor with ankylosing spondylitis or in good health (not recorded which). Sequenced sample: blood, either unsorted or a sorted T cell fraction (not recorded which). The V and J genes are TRBV12-3 or TRBV12-4 and TRBJ2-2; TRBD2 agrees at 10 bases. The CDR3 DNA reads as TGTGCCAGCAGTTTAAAACTAGCGGGAAACACCGGGGAGCTGTTTTTT. Protein product: CASSLKLAGNTGELFF.